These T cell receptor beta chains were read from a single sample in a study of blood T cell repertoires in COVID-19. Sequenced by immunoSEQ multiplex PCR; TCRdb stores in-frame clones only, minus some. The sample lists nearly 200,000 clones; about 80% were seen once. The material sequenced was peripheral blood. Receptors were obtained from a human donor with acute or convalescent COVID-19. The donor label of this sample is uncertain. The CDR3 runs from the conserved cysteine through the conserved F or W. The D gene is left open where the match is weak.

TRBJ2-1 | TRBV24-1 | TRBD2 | CATSDPTSGSLRSYNEQFF
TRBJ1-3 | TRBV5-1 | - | CASSLAPRPDSGNTIYF
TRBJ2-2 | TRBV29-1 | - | CSTTANTGELFF
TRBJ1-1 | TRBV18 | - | CASSSTQGNTEAFF
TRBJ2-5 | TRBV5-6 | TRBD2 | CASSRGLAQATQETQYF
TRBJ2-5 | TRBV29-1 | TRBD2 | CSVEDPGSGSRETQYF
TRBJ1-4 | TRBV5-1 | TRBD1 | CASSPTGDKGEKLFF
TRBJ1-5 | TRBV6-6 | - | CASGENQPQHF
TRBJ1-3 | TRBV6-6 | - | CASTQGLGGNTIYF
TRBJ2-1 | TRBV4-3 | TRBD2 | CASSQASGRPQFF
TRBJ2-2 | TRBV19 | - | CASSIFSSSLGGELFF
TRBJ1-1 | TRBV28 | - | CASSLWGRATEAFF
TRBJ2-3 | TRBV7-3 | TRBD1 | CASSSGQGTDTQYF
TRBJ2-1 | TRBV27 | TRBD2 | CASREREHYNEQFF
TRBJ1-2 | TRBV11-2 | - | CASSESRASGYTF